Below are 8 T cell receptor beta chains sequenced from a single sample in a study of CXCR3-negative and CXCR3-positive naive CD8 T cells. General study results and limits: CXCR3-positive naive cells had more hydrophobic TRB CDR3s than CXCR3-negative naive cells.

Carrying UMI labels, the TRB cDNA libraries were prepared through 5' RACE. TCRdb re-analyzed the 5' RACE reads; it lists each CDR3 protein once, without DNA. Its listing shows some 68,000 distinct CDR3 sequences. What these receptors recognize is not known. The sample comprised naive CXCR3+ CD8+ T cells from blood. This sample's subset: CD45RO-CCR7+CD27+CD95- naive CD8+ T cells expressing CXCR3 (TNR3+). The receptors were sampled from a human donor in good health. Some clones in this sample may be carry-over from other donors' samples.

This chain uses TRBV15 with TRBJ2-7; the TCRdb call, TRBD1, lacks DNA for checking. CDR3 length: 16 residues. The V gene's germline CDR1 is LNHNV and CDR2 YYDKDF (reference sequence). The CDR3: CATSRDVGQGVYEQYF. The full variable domain, completed using reference TRBV15 and TRBJ2-7, is DAMVIQNPRYQVTQFGKPVTLSCSQTLNHNVMYWYQQKSSQAPKLLFHYYDKDFNNEADTPDNFQSRRPNTSFCFLDIRSPGLGDTAMYLCATSRDVGQGVYEQYFGPGTRLTVT.

The chain links TRBV30 to TRBJ2-7; lacking DNA, the TRBD1 call made by TCRdb goes unchecked. The germline V gene encodes CDR1 GTSNPN and CDR2 SVGIG (reference sequence). The CDR3 has 14 residues. CDR3 protein: CAWSHRDSVYEQYF.

The CDR3 loop reads CASSLGLAGGVDTQYF. The chain links TRBV28 to TRBJ2-3; TCRdb proposes TRBD2, but this gene call is untestable without DNA. CDR1 is MDHEN, CDR2 SYDVKM, per germline. The CDR3 is made up of 16 amino acids.

CDR3 region: CASKSSYEQYF. The chain recombines TRBV7-2 with TRBJ2-7. The CDR3 covers 11 residues. The germline gives CDR1 SGHTA, CDR2 FQGNSA.

The chain has TRBV6-5 and TRBJ2-5. Germline loops: CDR1 MNHEY, CDR2 SVGAGI. This CDR3 region has 15 residues. The CDR3 region is CASSYSSAVQETQYF.

This chain joins TRBV6-2 or TRBV6-3 and TRBJ2-3. The CDR3 extends over 14 amino acids. Germline V gene data show CDR1 as MNHEY and CDR2 as SVGEGT. CDR3 loop: CASMWGWGTDTQYF.

This chain uses TRBV7-3 with TRBJ1-2; TCRdb calls TRBD1, which cannot be checked without DNA. Germline CDR1 reads SGHTA; CDR2 reads FQGTGA. The CDR3 is made up of 14 amino acids. The CDR3 reads CASSLLGTGDGYTF.

The CDR3 loop reads CASHKGGAPWYNEQFF. The rearrangement links TRBV21-1 to TRBJ2-1; TCRdb designates TRBD1, a call that cannot be tested without DNA. TRBV21-1 is assigned pseudogene status. This CDR3 has 16 amino acids.